The TCR beta chain under discussion was sequenced for a study of radiation and T cells in renal cell carcinoma. Assay: immunoSEQ multiplex PCR; the TCRdb copy retains only in-frame clones and omits some. The sample lists 80,000 or so clones, approximately 90% occurring once. Time point specified: blood 4 weeks post-SBRT, at nephrectomy. The treatment here: 15 Gy SBRT to primary tumor, nephrectomy 4 weeks later. Study-level results: Without pretreatment biopsies, baseline tumor clonotype presence was undetermined.

Germline V gene lookup returns CDR1 SGHKS and CDR2 YYEKEE (reference sequence). The junction had 8 bases not matched to a gene; V was cut back by 3 bases and J by 6 bases. The CDR3 runs to 14 residues. For this clone: Its specificity is not known.

The receptor's source is a woman in her seventies with renal cell carcinoma. V usage is TRBV5-5 and J usage is TRBJ2-7, with TRBD2 identical over 8 bases. Sequences were derived from blood, sampled from a patient whose treatment included radiotherapy and nephrectomy. CDR3 loop: CASSSGTSNAEQYF. DNA of the CDR3: TGTGCCAGCAGCTCCGGGACTAGTAATGCCGAGCAGTACTTC.